Listed below are T cell receptor beta chains from one sample, sequenced in a study of spatial heterogeneity in lung cancer. TCRdb re-called the 5' RACE reads with MiXCR, one entry per CDR3 protein. This table has 95,000 to 130,000 distinct CDR3 sequences, 9% to 15% appearing once. Here the sequenced sample was PBMCs, taken at follow-up. The source is a male donor with early-stage non-small cell lung cancer. Each CDR3 is given with its conserved first and last residue. D genes are given only for firm matches. Rows may omit the clone size; those that give it use once, few, many or a size class.

d_gene	j_gene	abundance	v_gene	CDR3nt	CDR3aa
TRBD1	TRBJ1-4	many	TRBV29-1	TGCAGCTCGAGGGGACAGGGGAGTGAAAAACTGTTTTTT	CSSRGQGSEKLFF
TRBD2	TRBJ2-5	many	TRBV7-7	TGTGCTAGCAGCCCCGGACTAGCGGGGAAACAAGAGACCCAGTACTTC	CASSPGLAGKQETQYF
TRBD1	TRBJ1-2	few	TRBV4-2	TGTGCCAGCAGCCAAGAACTAGCCGGGACAGGGGTTAGGTATGGCTACACCTTC	CASSQELAGTGVRYGYTF
TRBD2	TRBJ2-5	few	TRBV7-2	TGTGCCAGCAGCGAAACACTAGCGGGGGGGCGAGAGACCCAGTACTTC	CASSETLAGGRETQYF
TRBD2	TRBJ2-4	-	TRBV9	TGTGCCAGCAGAGCAGCGGGGGGAGCCAAAAACATTCAGTACTTC	CASRAAGGAKNIQYF
-	TRBJ2-7	-	TRBV20-1	TGCAGTGCTAGAGCTGTCATCCGCTCCTACGAGCAGTACTTC	CSARAVIRSYEQYF
-	TRBJ1-1	many	TRBV28	TGTGCCAGCAGGGGATTACAGGGAAACACTGAAGCTTTCTTT	CASRGLQGNTEAFF
TRBD2	TRBJ2-7	-	TRBV5-8	TGTGCCAGCAGCTGGGGGGGTTACGAGCAGTACTTC	CASSWGGYEQYF
-	TRBJ2-7	few	TRBV7-2	TGTGCCAGCAGCTTCCGGTACGACGAGCAGTACTTC	CASSFRYDEQYF
TRBD1	TRBJ1-5	-	TRBV18	TGTGCCAGCTCAACCGGGACAGGGGGCAACAATCAGCCCCAGCATTTT	CASSTGTGGNNQPQHF
-	TRBJ2-7	-	TRBV6-2/TRBV6-3	TGTGCCAGCAGTGGATCAGGGGTCTACGAGCAGTACTTC	CASSGSGVYEQYF
-	TRBJ2-2	few	TRBV10-3	TGTGCCTCTGGAGCCGCAGGGGCTACCGGGGAGCTGTTTTTT	CASGAAGATGELFF
-	TRBJ2-5	few	TRBV9	TGTGCCAGCAGCGCCGGTCATGAGACCCAGTACTTC	CASSAGHETQYF
TRBD1	TRBJ1-1	-	TRBV5-1	TGCGCCAGCAGCTTGCAGGGGGCTTGGACTGAAGCTTTCTTT	CASSLQGAWTEAFF
TRBD1	TRBJ1-5	many	TRBV29-1	TGCAGCGTTAGGGACAGGAATAGCAATCAGCCCCAGCATTTT	CSVRDRNSNQPQHF
-	TRBJ2-3	many	TRBV2	TGTGCCAGCAGTCCTCTGGCGGGGACAGATACGCAGTATTTT	CASSPLAGTDTQYF
-	TRBJ2-3	few	TRBV7-2	TGTGCCAGCAGCTTAGCGAACACAGATACGCAGTATTTT	CASSLANTDTQYF
TRBD2	TRBJ2-1	few	TRBV6-5	TGTGCCAGCAGGATGGGACTAGCGGGGGTTGAGCAGTTCTTC	CASRMGLAGVEQFF
-	TRBJ2-5	few	TRBV11-3	TGTGCCAGCAGCCTACAGGGAGGAGAGACCCAGTACTTC	CASSLQGGETQYF
-	TRBJ2-3	-	TRBV12-3/TRBV12-4	TGTGCCAGCAGCCCTTCGGCGGGGGCGAGTACGCAGTATTTT	CASSPSAGASTQYF
-	TRBJ1-1	many	TRBV28	TGTGCCAGCAGTTCAGTGAAGCAGGCTTTCTTT	CASSSVKQAFF
-	TRBJ1-1	many	TRBV3-1	TGTGCCAGCAGCCAAGGACAGGAAAACACTGAAGCTTTCTTT	CASSQGQENTEAFF
-	TRBJ2-7	many	TRBV12-3/TRBV12-4	TGTGCCAGTCTCAGGGAAACCACCTACGAGCAGTACTTC	CASLRETTYEQYF
-	TRBJ2-2	few	TRBV7-9	TGTGCCAGCATGGGGAACACCGGGGAGCTGTTTTTT	CASMGNTGELFF
-	TRBJ1-1	-	TRBV20-1	TGCAGTGCTAGCGCCGGCTCTCGGGGTACTGAAGCTTTCTTT	CSASAGSRGTEAFF
-	TRBJ2-2	many	TRBV30	TGTGCCTGGAGTCTTTACCGGGAGCTGTTTTTT	CAWSLYRELFF
TRBD2	TRBJ2-3	few	TRBV28	TGTGCCAGCAGTTCCAACAGACTAGCGGGGGGCGGGATAGATACGCAGTATTTT	CASSSNRLAGGGIDTQYF
TRBD2	TRBJ2-5	-	TRBV9	TGTGCCAGCAGCGTAGCGGGGACTAGTGGAGAGACCCAGTACTTC	CASSVAGTSGETQYF
-	TRBJ2-4	many	TRBV5-1	TGCGCCAGCAGCCCGGATGCCAAAAACATTCAGTACTTC	CASSPDAKNIQYF
TRBD1	TRBJ1-4	few	TRBV20-1	TGCAGTGCTAGACCGACAGGGGGGAACGAAAAACTGTTTTTT	CSARPTGGNEKLFF
TRBD1	TRBJ2-4	few	TRBV28	TGTGCCAGCAGGAGACAGGGTGGAAACATTCAGTACTTC	CASRRQGGNIQYF
TRBD2	TRBJ2-1	-	TRBV18	TGTGCCAGCTCTACCGGGACTAGCGGGGGGAATGAGCAGTTCTTC	CASSTGTSGGNEQFF
-	TRBJ1-6	few	TRBV4-2	TGTGCCAGCAGCACAGACAGGAATAATTCACCCCTCCACTTT	CASSTDRNNSPLHF
TRBD1	TRBJ1-5	many	TRBV27	TGTGCCAGCAGCCCGGGACAGCCTGGCCAGCCCCAGCATTTT	CASSPGQPGQPQHF
-	TRBJ2-7	many	TRBV5-6	TGTGCCAGCAGCTTGAGAACAGGGCCCCCTTACTTC	CASSLRTGPPYF
-	TRBJ1-6	-	TRBV9	TGTGCCAGCAGCGTAGCTACGACAAATTCACCCCTCCACTTT	CASSVATTNSPLHF
TRBD1	TRBJ2-1	few	TRBV10-3	TGTGCCACCCTCGGACAGGACCTTTACAATGAGCAGTTCTTC	CATLGQDLYNEQFF
TRBD1	TRBJ2-2	-	TRBV20-1	TGCAGTGCTACCCACGCCGGGACAGGGGTCAACACCGGGGAGCTGTTTTTT	CSATHAGTGVNTGELFF
TRBD1	TRBJ2-3	few	TRBV6-1	TGTGCCAGCAGTATCCGGGACAGGGTTACAGATACGCAGTATTTT	CASSIRDRVTDTQYF
-	TRBJ1-5	many	TRBV5-5	TGTGCCAGCAGCTTGGAAGGAGGGGCCCAGCCCCAGCATTTT	CASSLEGGAQPQHF
-	TRBJ1-4	-	TRBV7-2	TGTGCCAGCAGCTTAGGAGGGTTGCCGAATGAAAAACTGTTTTTT	CASSLGGLPNEKLFF
TRBD2	TRBJ2-3	-	TRBV7-9	TGTGCCAGCAGCTTAGATATCGGGGGGGCCACAGATACGCAGTATTTT	CASSLDIGGATDTQYF
TRBD1	TRBJ1-2	-	TRBV28	TGTGCCAGCAGTATCTGGACAGGGGGCGCAGACGGCTACACCTTC	CASSIWTGGADGYTF
-	TRBJ1-1	few	TRBV7-9	TGTGCCAGCAGCCCTACTCGCTTTCGCCGACAGACCCAGGCTTTCTTT	CASSPTRFRRQTQAFF
-	TRBJ1-2	many	TRBV2	TGTGCCAGCAGTGAAGGATCGGGCTATGGCTACACCTTC	CASSEGSGYGYTF
TRBD1	TRBJ1-1	-	TRBV5-8	TGTGCCAGCAGCCTCAGGGACAGGCTTAACACTGAAGCTTTCTTT	CASSLRDRLNTEAFF
TRBD1	TRBJ2-7	few	TRBV25-1	TGTGCCAGCAGTGAATACACAGGGGGCTACGAGCAGTACTTC	CASSEYTGGYEQYF
TRBD1	TRBJ1-1	once	TRBV12-3/TRBV12-4	TGTGCCAGCAGAGAACAGGGGTACACTGAAGCTTTCTTT	CASREQGYTEAFF
TRBD2	TRBJ2-1	many	TRBV7-3	TGTGCCAGCAGCTTAGGACTAGCGGGGGGAAACAATGAGCAGTTCTTC	CASSLGLAGGNNEQFF
-	TRBJ2-5	few	TRBV28	TGTGCCAGCAATGCAGACCAAGAGACCCAGTACTTC	CASNADQETQYF
-	TRBJ1-5	few	TRBV15	TGTGCCACCAGCAGGGTTGCCGGTAGCAATCAGCCCCAGCATTTT	CATSRVAGSNQPQHF
TRBD1	TRBJ2-5	-	TRBV28	TGTGCCAGTCAGACGGTCAGGGGGATGGAGACCCAGTACTTC	CASQTVRGMETQYF
-	TRBJ2-3	-	TRBV9	TGTGCCAGCAGCGTATTGGGGGGCCTTAGCACAGATACGCAGTATTTT	CASSVLGGLSTDTQYF
-	TRBJ2-5	-	TRBV14	TGTGCCAGCAGCCGCATCAGTCCAGAGACCCAGTACTTC	CASSRISPETQYF
-	TRBJ2-5	few	TRBV20-1	TGCAGTGCCCAAAAACGGATTGGGTTATACGAGACCCAGTACTTC	CSAQKRIGLYETQYF